The 13 T cell receptor beta chains given below trace back to one sample, sequenced in a study of tumor-infiltrating lymphocytes in primary liver carcinoma. Extraction also yielded germline DNA, while blood RNA was obtained from unsorted whole blood. TCR beta cDNA was prepared out of 500 ng total RNA by means of a constant-region primer. Slightly modified ARM-PCR with three nested multiplex PCR rounds yielded TCR beta libraries. In the first two PCR rounds, TRBV1-TRBV30 forward primers were paired with a C-beta reverse primer, and each round lasted around 10 cycles. One entry per CDR3 protein, called by TCRdb with MiXCR from the multiplex PCR reads. The data show hundreds of thousands of distinct CDR3 sequences, almost 60% seen once. Sequencing used peripheral blood. The receptors stem from a young woman with primary liver carcinoma and hepatitis B virus infection.

This clonotype was observed at least ten times. The chain is built from TRBV6-2 or TRBV6-3 and TRBJ2-3; D may be TRBD2 (6 bases). V was shortened by 7 bases and J by 2 bases, with 13 bases between the two germline ends. Germline V gene lookup returns CDR1 MNHEY and CDR2 SVGEGT. The CDR3 length is 14 residues. The CDR3 coding sequence is TGTGCCAGCAACCCTAGCGCCTACACAGATACGCAGTATTTT. Translating it yields CASNPSAYTDTQYF.

For this clonotype: Germline and junction disagree at one end, which may indicate a read error. The chain links TRBV4-1 to TRBJ2-1; D is undetermined. Germline V gene lookup returns CDR1 MGHRA and CDR2 YSYEKL. This CDR3 is built from 17 residues. The CDR3 loop is CASSQLQDQPAYNEQLF. The CDR3 DNA follows: TGCGCCAGCAGCCAACTCCAGGACCAGCCCGCCTACAATGAGCAGCTCTTC.

On this clonotype itself: A much bigger clone sits one base away, suggesting this may be a read error. This sequence joins TRBV10-3 and TRBJ1-5, with D maybe TRBD1 (5 bases). V was shortened by 8 bases and J by 5 bases, with 10 bases between the two germline ends. CDR1 ENHRY and CDR2 SYGVKD come from the germline V gene. The CDR3 has 12 residues. The CDR3 region is CAICQQDQPQHF. CDR3 coding DNA: TGTGCCATCTGCCAACAGGATCAGCCCCAGCATTTT.

The V call is TRBV4-1, the J call TRBJ2-1; no firm D call. V gave up 2 bases and J gave up 12 bases, with 14 bases separating them. Germline values: CDR1 MGHRA, CDR2 YSYEKL. The CDR3 spans 13 residues. Here the CDR3 DNA reads TGCGCCAGCAGCCAAATTCAGGAGAAGGGGCAGTTCTTC. Its translation: CASSQIQEKGQFF.

As regards this clonotype: A read error may explain this, as a much larger clone is one base away. The V gene is TRBV4-3, the J gene TRBJ1-3; D call uncertain. CDR1 LGHNA and CDR2 YSLEER come from the germline V gene. The length of the CDR3 is 16 residues. CDR3 in amino acids: CASSHQGPILGNIIYF. The DNA of the CDR3 is TGCGCCAGCAGCCATCAAGGACCGATACTGGGAAACATCATATATTTT.

On this clonotype: A junction end diverges from the germline sequence, so it may reflect a read error. DNA for the CDR3: TGCGCCAACAGCCAACGCCCTGGACGGAGCAGCACAGATACGCAGTATTTT. Its translation: CANSQRPGRSSTDTQYF. The chain couples TRBV4-3 to TRBJ2-3, with D uncertain. CDR3 length: 17 residues. CDR1 and CDR2 from the germline V gene are LGHNA and YSLEER.

The chain combines TRBV7-9 with TRBJ2-1; 7 positions agree with TRBD2. Germline loops: CDR1 SEHNR, CDR2 FQNEAQ (reference sequence). The CDR3 runs to 15 residues. With 6 bases clipped from V and 8 bases from J, the junction kept 13 bases outside the gene matches. The CDR3 coding sequence is TGTGCCAGCAGTGGCCTAGCGGATGTACACCATGAGCAGTTCTTC. Translating gives CASSGLADVHHEQFF.

This clonotype was recorded at least ten times. The rearrangement uses TRBV6-5 and TRBJ2-7, with 9 bases that match TRBD2. This CDR3 is 14 amino acids long. Germline values: CDR1 MNHEY, CDR2 SVGAGI. Trimming cost V 8 bases and J 2 bases; bases outside gene matches: 7. CDR3: CASAVLAGTYEQYF. CDR3 DNA sequence: TGTGCCAGCGCCGTCCTAGCGGGGACCTACGAGCAGTACTTC.

This clonotype appeared a few times. This chain connects TRBV7-8 to TRBJ2-3; no definite D call. Trimming removed 3 bases from V and 0 bases from J, with 10 bases in between. Germline V gene lookup returns CDR1 SGHVS and CDR2 FQNEAQ. The CDR3 totals 15 residues. The CDR3 sequence: CASSFGFSSTDTQYF. CDR3 nucleotide sequence: TGTGCCAGCAGCTTCGGCTTCTCTAGCACAGATACGCAGTATTTT.

The CDR3 spells CASSFGVQGGNQPQHF. The CDR3 nucleotides are TGTGCCAGCAGCTTTGGAGTCCAGGGTGGCAATCAGCCCCAGCATTTT. V is TRBV5-8 and J is TRBJ1-5; perhaps TRBD1 as D (5 bases). This CDR3 is 16 amino acids long. CDR1 is SGHTS, CDR2 YDEGEE, per germline. V was shortened by 2 bases and J by 2 bases, with 14 bases between the two germline ends.

The table lists this clonotype with a few counts. The chain uses TRBV6-6 and TRBJ2-3; D tentatively fits TRBD1 or TRBD2 (5 bases each). This CDR3 spans 15 amino acids. Looked up from germline, CDR1 is MNHNY and CDR2 is SVGAGI (reference sequence). The V end was cut by 2 bases, the J end by 4 bases, with 13 bases between. CDR3 in DNA: TGTGCCAGCAGTTACGGACGAGGGGTAGCAGATACGCAGTATTTT. Translating it yields CASSYGRGVADTQYF.

Details on this clonotype: Possible read error: a much larger clone is one base away. V is TRBV12-3 or TRBV12-4 and J is TRBJ1-6; no clear D. There are 12 residues in the CDR3. As DNA, the CDR3 is TGTACCAGCAGCTTTGGGAATTCACCCCTCCACTTT. It codes for CTSSFGNSPLHF.

Worth noting for this clonotype: A much more abundant neighbour one base away suggests this may be a read error. The V call is TRBV4-2, the J call TRBJ1-5; weak D call: TRBD1 (5 bases). The V gene's germline CDR1 is LGHNA and CDR2 YNFKEQ. The length of the CDR3 is 17 residues. In nucleotides, the CDR3 is TGTGCCAGCAGGCAAGATCAGGGTTATCGGGGCAATCAGCCCCAGCATTTT. As protein: CASRQDQGYRGNQPQHF.